The clone carrying this T cell receptor (beta chain) was seen ten or more times. What it binds is not known. The memory fraction was CD4+CD45RO+CD25- cells. Germline-derived CDR1 and CDR2 are MNHEY and SMNVEV (reference sequence). The CDR3 has 15 residues. V was clipped by 3 bases and J by 3 bases; unmatched bases: 4. Full-length variable regions came from constant-region reverse primers plus semi-nested Nested Universal Primer A PCR. TCRdb independently ran MiXCR on the 5' RACE reads; one entry per CDR3 protein. The sample holds fewer than 40,000 distinct CDR3 sequences, 24% seen once. Study-level findings and limits: In terms of TCR gene usage, tumor memory CD4+ T cells clustered together with blood and lymph node memory CD4+ cells, as well as with lymph node naive CD4+ cells.

This receptor was identified in a female donor with breast cancer. V gene TRBV27 combines with J gene TRBJ2-7; 11 bases match TRBD2. The sample comprised memory CD4+ T cells sorted from blood. Subset in this sample: memory CD4+ T cells, CD4+CD45RO+CD25-. CDR3 sequence (DNA): TGTGCCAGCAGTTTTCGCGGGACTAGCGGCTACGAGCAGTACTTC. Translated: CASSFRGTSGYEQYF.